This entry concerns a single T cell receptor beta chain. Trimming took 3 bases from V and 6 from J; bases not matched to a gene: 4. CDR1 MDHEN and CDR2 SYDVKM come from the germline V gene. The CDR3 spans 14 residues. These data are taken from a study of blood T cell repertoires in COVID-19. Study-wide context: PBMCs, B-cell-depleted T cells, or T cells provided the cDNA or gDNA that made up the material.

Patients from Seattle were sampled longitudinally, starting during active infection. Per the authors' pipeline: The assay estimated nucleated cells by amplifying reference gene primers. Only in-frame clones appear in the TCRdb table, and some are missing; sequencing was by immunoSEQ multiplex PCR. V and J calls and clone size are those listed in that table; D and trimming were worked out from the DNA. The sample lists under 200,000 clones, 60% to 85% seen once, with roughly 8% in the top ten. The sequence was obtained from a woman aged 60-70 years with COVID-19, enrolled during active disease. The chain joins TRBV28 to TRBJ1-5; 8 bases are shared with TRBD1. Sequenced: peripheral blood. The CDR3 sequence: CASSFQGATQPQHF. The CDR3 bases are TGTGCCAGCAGTTTTCAGGGGGCGACTCAGCCCCAGCATTTT.